What follows are 18 T cell receptor beta chains derived from one specimen sequenced in a study of control samples from healthy donors and cancer patients. Sequencing was performed with immunoSEQ multiplex PCR; in TCRdb, only in-frame clones are kept and a portion is missing. Seen here are around 200,000 clones, over 85% observed once, and the top ten hold roughly 1.5%. Material: blood. These receptors all stem from a man aged 18-30 years in good health.

The rearrangement links TRBV9 to TRBJ2-5, with D tentatively TRBD1 (6 bases). The V gene lost 1 base and the J gene lost 1 base, with 11 bases spanning the gap. CDR1 and CDR2 from the germline V gene are SGDLS and YYNGEE. The CDR3 has 15 amino acids. The CDR3 here is CASSVFQGSQETQYF. The CDR3 bases are TGTGCCAGCAGCGTATTCCAGGGGAGCCAAGAGACCCAGTACTTC.

This clone is a singleton in its sample. The genes are TRBV29-1 and TRBJ2-3; TRBD2 matches 14 bases. This CDR3 has 15 residues. V trimming: 6 bases; J trimming: 1 base; junction bases outside the gene matches: 3. Germline values: CDR1 SQVTM, CDR2 ANQGSEA. In DNA form, the CDR3 reads TGCAGCGTCGCGACTAGCGGGGGGGGCACAGATACGCAGTATTTT. This gives the protein CSVATSGGGTDTQYF.

J is TRBJ1-1 and V is TRBV6-5; a weak D match, TRBD1 (5 bases). Trimming left V 5 bases short and J 7 bases short, with 8 bases between. Germline V gene data show CDR1 as MNHEY and CDR2 as SVGAGI. This CDR3 is 11 amino acids long. The DNA for the CDR3 is TGTGCCAGCAGTAGCCAGGGTGAAGCTTTCTTT. It yields the protein CASSSQGEAFF.

The V and J genes are TRBV11-1 and TRBJ1-1, with D perhaps matching TRBD1 (5 bases). V was pared by 6 bases and J by 1 base, with 18 bases between. The CDR3 loop spans 16 amino acids. Germline loops: CDR1 SGHAT, CDR2 FQDESV (reference sequence). The CDR3 loop reads CASRYSGPPGNTEAFF. CDR3 nucleotides: TGTGCCAGCAGGTATTCGGGACCCCCAGGGAACACTGAAGCTTTCTTT.

The rearrangement joins TRBV28 to TRBJ2-3, with 10 bases aligning to TRBD2. Germline V gives CDR1 MDHEN, CDR2 SYDVKM. The CDR3 loop spans 15 amino acids. The J segment lost 4 bases and the V segment lost 6 bases, leaving 7 bases of the junction unmatched. CDR3 in amino acids: CASSQLAGRSDTQYF. In DNA form, the CDR3 reads TGTGCCAGCAGCCAACTAGCGGGGAGATCAGATACGCAGTATTTT.

V usage is TRBV12-5 and J usage is TRBJ2-5; D gene uncertain. Per germline, CDR1 LGHNT and CDR2 FRNRAP. The CDR3 consists of 18 residues. V lost 2 bases to trimming and J lost 5 bases, with 24 bases between them. The CDR3 coding sequence is TGTGCTAGTGGTTTGAGCCTCCGGGCCTCCGGTAGTCCCGAGACCCAGTACTTC. This encodes CASGLSLRASGSPETQYF.

This clone was counted once. V gene TRBV3-1 (or the pseudogene TRBV3-2) combines with J gene TRBJ2-7, with TRBD1 matching 8 bases. The CDR3 covers 15 residues. The V and J ends lost 3 bases and 4 bases, in that order; junction bases with no gene match: 8. Germline CDR1 and CDR2: LGHDT and YNNKEL (reference sequence). Written as DNA, the CDR3 is TGTGCCAGCAGCCAGGATACAGGGGGAAATTACGAGCAGTACTTC. Amino acid sequence: CASSQDTGGNYEQYF.

This chain connects TRBV12-3 or TRBV12-4 to TRBJ2-1; D ambiguous. The length of the CDR3 is 12 residues. Trimming pared 6 bases from V and 6 bases from J, leaving 9 bases between. As DNA, the CDR3 is TGTGCCAGCAGAAGTAGAAGCAATGAGCAGTTCTTC. Its protein product is CASRSRSNEQFF.

CDR3 coding DNA: TGTGCCAGCAGCCACAGTAGCTATGGCTACACCTTC. Encoded protein: CASSHSSYGYTF. The chain has TRBV5-8 and TRBJ1-2; D unresolved. V lost 4 bases to trimming and J lost 4 bases, with 8 bases between them. Looked up from germline, CDR1 is SGHTS and CDR2 is YDEGEE. The CDR3 is made up of 12 amino acids.

This rearrangement joins TRBV2 to TRBJ1-2, with a weak D call TRBD1 (6 bases). The germline CDR1 and CDR2 sequences are SNHLY and FYNNEI. The CDR3 extends over 15 amino acids. V dropped 3 bases and J dropped 4 bases, with 15 bases sitting between them. The CDR3 here is CASSDDRDNLYGYTF. In DNA, the CDR3 is TGTGCCAGCAGTGACGACCGGGACAACCTCTATGGCTACACCTTC.

This clone has a handful of counts. The chain links TRBV28 to TRBJ1-4; 9 bases agree with TRBD1. CDR1 MDHEN and CDR2 SYDVKM come from the germline V gene. Trimming cost V 6 bases and J 7 bases; bases outside gene matches: 6. The CDR3 sequence is 14 residues long. The CDR3 region has the DNA TGTGCCAGCAGCTCGACAGGGGGGAGTGAAAAACTGTTTTTT. This gives the protein CASSSTGGSEKLFF. Full variable domain (missing parts from reference TRBV28 and TRBJ1-4): DVKVTQSSRYLVKRTGEKVFLECVQDMDHENMFWYRQDPGLGLRLIYFSYDVKMKEKGDIPEGYSVSREKKERFSLILESASTNQTSMYLCASSSTGGSEKLFFGSGTQLSVL.

The rearrangement joins TRBV2 to TRBJ2-7, with 8 bases aligning to TRBD1. The CDR3 runs 14 residues. The germline V gene encodes CDR1 SNHLY and CDR2 FYNNEI. The J segment lost 5 bases and the V segment lost 5 bases, leaving 8 bases of the junction unmatched. This CDR3 is CASSRTGSLHEQYF. CDR3 nucleotide sequence: TGTGCCAGCAGTCGGACAGGGTCCCTCCACGAGCAGTACTTC.

This clone was seen only once. This sequence joins TRBV10-1 and TRBJ1-1, with D possibly TRBD1 on 6 matching bases. The CDR3 is 14 residues long. From germline, CDR1 is WNHNN and CDR2 SYGVQD (reference sequence). Trimming stripped 10 bases from V and 2 bases from J, with 17 bases between. CDR3 coding DNA: TGCGCCACCGTCGAGGCTGGGGGCAACACTGAAGCTTTCTTT. Protein product: CATVEAGGNTEAFF.

This clone occurred a few times. The rearrangement links TRBV3-1 (or the pseudogene TRBV3-2) to TRBJ1-5; D is ambiguous. From germline, CDR1 is LGHDT and CDR2 YNNKEL (reference sequence). The V and J ends lost 1 base and 2 bases respectively, with 9 bases between them. The CDR3 totals 15 residues. CDR3 coding DNA: TGTGCCAGCAGCCAAGGTTTAGGAGGCAATCAGCCCCAGCATTTT. Translating gives CASSQGLGGNQPQHF.

J is TRBJ2-3 and V is TRBV13; 8 bases are shared with TRBD2. CDR1 PRHDT and CDR2 FYEKMQ come from the germline V gene (reference sequence). The CDR3 length is 16 residues. The V segment lost 1 base and the J segment 6 bases; nucleotides outside the gene matches: 9. CDR3 DNA sequence: TGTGCCAGCAGCTTAGTCGCCCGGGGGGGCGCCGATACGCAGTATTTT. This encodes CASSLVARGGADTQYF.

The CDR3 bases are TGTGCCAGCAGTGAGGGGGACAGCAGAAACACCATATATTTT. The encoded protein is CASSEGDSRNTIYF. This chain joins TRBV25-1 and TRBJ1-3, with 7 nucleotides matching TRBD1. The V segment lost 3 bases and the J segment 5 bases; nucleotides outside the gene matches: 4. Per the germline V gene, CDR1 is MGHDK and CDR2 is SYGVNS. The CDR3 has 14 amino acids.

The rearrangement links TRBV5-6 to TRBJ2-6; no reliable D call. CDR1 and CDR2 from the germline V gene are SGHDT and YYEEEE. The CDR3 is 14 residues long. Trimming removed 4 bases at V and 2 bases at J, with 7 bases between. The CDR3 protein is CASSPIPGANVLTF. CDR3 bases: TGTGCCAGCAGCCCCATCCCTGGGGCCAACGTCCTGACTTTC.

The chain has TRBV2 and TRBJ2-7, with a tentative D call TRBD2 (5 bases). CDR1 SNHLY and CDR2 FYNNEI come from the germline V gene. Trimming pared 6 bases from V and 0 bases from J, leaving 15 bases between. The CDR3 has 15 residues. CDR3: CASSGGRAVSYEQYF. The CDR3 bases are TGTGCCAGCAGCGGCGGGCGGGCCGTCTCCTACGAGCAGTACTTC.